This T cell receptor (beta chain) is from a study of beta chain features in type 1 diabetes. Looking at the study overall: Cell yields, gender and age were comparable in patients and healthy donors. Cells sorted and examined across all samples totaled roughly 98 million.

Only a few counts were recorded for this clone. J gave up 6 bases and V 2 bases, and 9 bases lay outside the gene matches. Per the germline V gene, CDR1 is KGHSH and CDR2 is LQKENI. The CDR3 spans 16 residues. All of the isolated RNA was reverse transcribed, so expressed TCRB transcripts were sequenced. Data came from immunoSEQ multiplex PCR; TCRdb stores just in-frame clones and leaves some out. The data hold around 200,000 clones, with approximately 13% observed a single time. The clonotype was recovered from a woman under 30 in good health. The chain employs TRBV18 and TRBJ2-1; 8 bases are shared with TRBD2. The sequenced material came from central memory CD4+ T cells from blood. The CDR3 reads CASSPRSGSRTNEQFF. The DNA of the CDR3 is TGTGCCAGCTCACCAAGGAGCGGGAGTAGGACCAATGAGCAGTTCTTC.